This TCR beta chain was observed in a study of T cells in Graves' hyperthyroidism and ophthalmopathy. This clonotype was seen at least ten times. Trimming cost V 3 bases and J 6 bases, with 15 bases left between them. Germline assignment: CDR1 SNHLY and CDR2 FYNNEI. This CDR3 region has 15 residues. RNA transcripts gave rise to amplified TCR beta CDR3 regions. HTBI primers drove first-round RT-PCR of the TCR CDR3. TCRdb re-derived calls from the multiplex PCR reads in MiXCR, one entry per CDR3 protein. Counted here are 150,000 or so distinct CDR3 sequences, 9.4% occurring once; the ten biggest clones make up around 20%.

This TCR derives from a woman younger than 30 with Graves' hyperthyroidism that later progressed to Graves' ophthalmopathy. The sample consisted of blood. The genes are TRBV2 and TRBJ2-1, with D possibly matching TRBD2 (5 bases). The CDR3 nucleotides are TGTGCCAGCAGTGAGTGGCCCGGAGGTAGCAATGAGCAGTTCTTC. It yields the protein CASSEWPGGSNEQFF.